A single count supports the clone carrying this TCR beta chain. This sample stems from a study of CD8 T cells in Susac syndrome. Sequencing of TCR beta, carried out with a high-throughput approach, was applied to CD8+ and CD4+ T cells from the blood. Stable or active relapsing-remitting multiple sclerosis, untreated and meeting revised McDonald criteria, defined the controls. Purification of the CD8+ and CD4+ T cells relied on negative isolation, and TEMRA cells underwent FACS enrichment. With V trimmed by 3 bases and J by 0 bases, 4 bases remained unmatched. The CDR3 sequence is 16 residues long. Per germline, CDR1 SGHDT and CDR2 YYEEEE. A quantity of roughly 0.5 to 1 ug RNA underwent reverse transcription using random hexamers. A multiplex approach, immunoSEQ multiplex PCR, amplified TCR beta CDR3 across 54 Vbeta and 13 Jbeta. TCRdb itself ran the immunoSEQ multiplex PCR reads through MiXCR, one entry per CDR3 protein. Among more than 95,000 distinct CDR3 sequences listed, approximately 95% were seen once.

The genes are TRBV5-6 and TRBJ2-3; TRBD2 matches at 10 bases. Source material: CD8+ T cells from PBMCs. This clonotype was sampled from a human donor with multiple sclerosis. The CDR3: CASSSIAGGSTDTQYF. The CDR3 DNA sequence: TGTGCCAGCAGCTCGATAGCGGGAGGCAGCACAGATACGCAGTATTTT.